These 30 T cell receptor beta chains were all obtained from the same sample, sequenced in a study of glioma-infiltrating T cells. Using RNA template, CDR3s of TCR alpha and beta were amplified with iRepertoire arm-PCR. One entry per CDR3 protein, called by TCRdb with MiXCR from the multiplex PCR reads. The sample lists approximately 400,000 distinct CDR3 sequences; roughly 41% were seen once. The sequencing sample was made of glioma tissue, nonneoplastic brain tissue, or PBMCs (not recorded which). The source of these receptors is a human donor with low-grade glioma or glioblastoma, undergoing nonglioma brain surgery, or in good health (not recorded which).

The CDR3 region has the DNA TGCGCCAGCAGCTGGACAGGGGGCGAGGGCACTGAAGCTTTCTTT. Its protein is CASSWTGGEGTEAFF. V usage is TRBV5-1 and J usage is TRBJ1-1, with 11 positions matching TRBD1. The CDR3 runs 15 residues. The junction had 5 bases not matched to a gene; V was cut back by 3 bases and J by 4 bases. Germline assignment: CDR1 SGHRS and CDR2 YFSETQ.

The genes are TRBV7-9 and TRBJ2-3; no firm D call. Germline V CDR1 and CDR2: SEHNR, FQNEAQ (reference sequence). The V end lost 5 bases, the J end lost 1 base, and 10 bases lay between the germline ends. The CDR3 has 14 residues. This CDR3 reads CASSPDLGTDTQYF. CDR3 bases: TGTGCCAGCAGCCCTGACCTAGGCACAGATACGCAGTATTTT.

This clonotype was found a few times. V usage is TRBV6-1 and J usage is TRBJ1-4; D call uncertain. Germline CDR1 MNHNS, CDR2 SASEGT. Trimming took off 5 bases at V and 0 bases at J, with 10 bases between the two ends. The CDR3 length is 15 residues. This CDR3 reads CASSSDFATNEKLFF. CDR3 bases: TGTGCCAGCAGTTCAGACTTTGCAACTAATGAAAAACTGTTTTTT.

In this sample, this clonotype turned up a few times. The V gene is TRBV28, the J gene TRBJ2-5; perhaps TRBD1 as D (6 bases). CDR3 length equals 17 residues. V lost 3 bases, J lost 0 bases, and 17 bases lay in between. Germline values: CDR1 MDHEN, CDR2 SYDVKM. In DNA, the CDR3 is TGTGCCAGCAGTTTTTCTGGGACAAGGACCGACCAAGAGACCCAGTACTTC. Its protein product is CASSFSGTRTDQETQYF.

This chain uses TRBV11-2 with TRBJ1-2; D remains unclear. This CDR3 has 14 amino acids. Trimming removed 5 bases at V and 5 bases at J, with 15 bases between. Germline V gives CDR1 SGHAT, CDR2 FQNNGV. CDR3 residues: CASSPRLLGYGYTF. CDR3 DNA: TGTGCCAGCAGCCCCCGACTGCTCGGTTATGGCTACACCTTC.

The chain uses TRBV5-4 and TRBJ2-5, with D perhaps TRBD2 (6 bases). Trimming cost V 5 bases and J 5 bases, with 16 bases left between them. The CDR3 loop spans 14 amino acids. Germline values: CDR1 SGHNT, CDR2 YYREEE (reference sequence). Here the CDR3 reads CASRAEVAGETQYF. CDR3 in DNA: TGTGCCAGCAGAGCCGAGGTGGCGGGGGAGACCCAGTACTTC.

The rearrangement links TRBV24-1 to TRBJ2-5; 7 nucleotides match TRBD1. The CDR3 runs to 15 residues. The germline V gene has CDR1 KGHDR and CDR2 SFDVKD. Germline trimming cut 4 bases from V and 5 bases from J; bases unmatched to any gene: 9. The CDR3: CATSDRLTGEETQYF. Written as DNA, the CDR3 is TGTGCCACCAGTGACCGCCTTACAGGGGAGGAGACCCAGTACTTC.

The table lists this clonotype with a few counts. The CDR3 DNA follows: TGCGCCAGCAGCCAGACAAGAGGGGAGACCCAGTACTTC. Translating gives CASSQTRGETQYF. V is TRBV4-1 and J is TRBJ2-5; maybe TRBD2 (5 bases). Germline V gives CDR1 MGHRA, CDR2 YSYEKL. The CDR3 is 13 residues long. The V and J ends lost 3 bases and 5 bases respectively, with 10 bases between them.

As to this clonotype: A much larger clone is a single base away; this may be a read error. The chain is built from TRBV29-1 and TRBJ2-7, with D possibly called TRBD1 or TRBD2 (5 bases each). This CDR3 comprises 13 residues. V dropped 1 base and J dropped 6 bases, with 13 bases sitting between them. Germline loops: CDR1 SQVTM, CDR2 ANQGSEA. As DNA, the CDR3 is TGCAGCGTTGAAGGCAGGGAGTACTGCGAGCAGTACTTC. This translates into CSVEGREYCEQYF.

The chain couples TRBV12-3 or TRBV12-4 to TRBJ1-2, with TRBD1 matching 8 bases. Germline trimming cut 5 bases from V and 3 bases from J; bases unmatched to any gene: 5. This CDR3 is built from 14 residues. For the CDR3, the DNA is TGTGCCAGCAGTCCAGGGGGCTGGGACTATGGCTACACCTTC. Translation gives CASSPGGWDYGYTF.

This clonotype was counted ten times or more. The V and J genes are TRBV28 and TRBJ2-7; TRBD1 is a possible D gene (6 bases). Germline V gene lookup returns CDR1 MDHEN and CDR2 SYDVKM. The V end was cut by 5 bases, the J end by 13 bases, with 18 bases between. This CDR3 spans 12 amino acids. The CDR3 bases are TGTGCCAGCAGTACCACCTACAGGGTAGCTTACTTC. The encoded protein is CASSTTYRVAYF.

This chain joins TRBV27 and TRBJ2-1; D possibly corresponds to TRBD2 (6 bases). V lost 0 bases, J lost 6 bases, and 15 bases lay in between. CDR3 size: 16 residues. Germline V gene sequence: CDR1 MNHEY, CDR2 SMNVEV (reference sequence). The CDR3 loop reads CASSLSGAGRINEQFF. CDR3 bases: TGTGCCAGCAGTTTATCCGGGGCGGGAAGAATCAATGAGCAGTTCTTC.

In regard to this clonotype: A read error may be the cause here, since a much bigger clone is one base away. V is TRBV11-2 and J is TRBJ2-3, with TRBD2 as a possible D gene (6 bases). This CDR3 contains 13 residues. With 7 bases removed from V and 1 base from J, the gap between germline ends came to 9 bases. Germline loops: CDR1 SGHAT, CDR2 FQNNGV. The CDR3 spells CASKRVGTDTQYF. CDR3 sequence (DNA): TGTGCCAGCAAGCGGGTGGGCACAGATACGCAGTATTTT.

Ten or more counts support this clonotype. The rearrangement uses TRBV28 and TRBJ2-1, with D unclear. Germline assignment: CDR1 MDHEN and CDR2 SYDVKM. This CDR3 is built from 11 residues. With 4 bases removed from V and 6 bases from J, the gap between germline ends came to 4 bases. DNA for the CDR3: TGTGCCAGCAGTTACAGCAATGAGCAGTTCTTC. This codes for CASSYSNEQFF.

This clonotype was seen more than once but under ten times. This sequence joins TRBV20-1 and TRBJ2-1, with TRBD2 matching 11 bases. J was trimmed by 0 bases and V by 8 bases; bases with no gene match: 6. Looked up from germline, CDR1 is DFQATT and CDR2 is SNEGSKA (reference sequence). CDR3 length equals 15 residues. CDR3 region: CSLRLAGISYNEQFF. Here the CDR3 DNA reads TGCAGTCTTCGACTAGCGGGGATCTCCTACAATGAGCAGTTCTTC.

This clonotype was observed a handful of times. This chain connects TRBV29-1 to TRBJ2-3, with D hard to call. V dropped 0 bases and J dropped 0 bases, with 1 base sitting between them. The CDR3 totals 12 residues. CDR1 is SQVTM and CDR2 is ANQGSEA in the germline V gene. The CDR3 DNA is TGCAGCGTTGAAGATAGCACAGATACGCAGTATTTT. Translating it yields CSVEDSTDTQYF.

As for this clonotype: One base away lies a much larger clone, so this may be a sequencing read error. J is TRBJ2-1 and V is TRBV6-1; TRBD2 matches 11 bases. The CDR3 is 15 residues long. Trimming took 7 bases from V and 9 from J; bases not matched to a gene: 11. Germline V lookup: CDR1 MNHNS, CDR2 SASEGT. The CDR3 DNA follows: TGTGCCAGCACCGCACTAGCGGGAGAATGGAGTGAGCAGTTCTTC. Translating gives CASTALAGEWSEQFF.

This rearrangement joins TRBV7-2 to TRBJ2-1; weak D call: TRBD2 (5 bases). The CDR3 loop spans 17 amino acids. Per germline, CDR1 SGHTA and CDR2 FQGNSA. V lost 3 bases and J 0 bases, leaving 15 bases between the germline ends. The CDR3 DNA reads TGTGCCAGCAGCTTTGGTCTAGCCGTAAACTCCTACAATGAGCAGTTCTTC. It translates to CASSFGLAVNSYNEQFF.

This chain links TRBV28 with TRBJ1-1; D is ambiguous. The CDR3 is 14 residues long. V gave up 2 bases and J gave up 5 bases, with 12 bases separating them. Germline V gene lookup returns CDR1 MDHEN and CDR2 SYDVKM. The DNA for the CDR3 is TGTGCCAGCAGTTTAGAGGCCGGGCGAACTGAAGCTTTCTTT. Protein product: CASSLEAGRTEAFF.

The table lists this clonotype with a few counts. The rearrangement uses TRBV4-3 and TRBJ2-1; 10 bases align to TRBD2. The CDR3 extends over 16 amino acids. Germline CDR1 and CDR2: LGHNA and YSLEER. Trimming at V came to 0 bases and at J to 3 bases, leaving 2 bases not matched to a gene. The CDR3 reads CASSQERTSGYNEQFF. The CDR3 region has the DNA TGCGCCAGCAGCCAAGAGAGGACTAGCGGCTACAATGAGCAGTTCTTC.

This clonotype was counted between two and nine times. CDR3 in DNA: TGTGCCAGCAGTTCACCCACTTTTGACGGGCCCAACGTCCTGACTTTC. This encodes CASSSPTFDGPNVLTF. This chain joins TRBV27 and TRBJ2-6; D unclear. The V and J ends lost 4 bases and 8 bases respectively, with 18 bases between them. The CDR3 contains 16 residues. Germline V gives CDR1 MNHEY, CDR2 SMNVEV (reference sequence).

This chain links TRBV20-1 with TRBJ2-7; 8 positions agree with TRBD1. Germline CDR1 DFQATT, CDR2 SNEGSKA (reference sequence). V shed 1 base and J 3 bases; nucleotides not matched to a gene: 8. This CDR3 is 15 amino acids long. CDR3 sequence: CSARVFGRGRYEQYF. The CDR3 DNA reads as TGCAGTGCTAGAGTGTTCGGCAGGGGGCGCTACGAGCAGTACTTC.

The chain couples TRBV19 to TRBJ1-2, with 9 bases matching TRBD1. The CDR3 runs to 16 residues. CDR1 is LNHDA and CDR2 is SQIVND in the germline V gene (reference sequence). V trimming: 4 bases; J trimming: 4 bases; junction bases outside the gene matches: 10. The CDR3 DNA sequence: TGTGCCAGTAGTACCTGGGACAGGGCGGCCTTCTATGGCTACACCTTC. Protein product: CASSTWDRAAFYGYTF.

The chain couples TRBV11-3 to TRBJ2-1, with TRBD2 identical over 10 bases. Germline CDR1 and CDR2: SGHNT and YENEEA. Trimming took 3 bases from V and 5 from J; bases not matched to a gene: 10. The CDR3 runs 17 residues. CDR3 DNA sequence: TGTGCCAGCAGCTTGTTGGCTAGCGGGAGTCTAAACAATGAGCAGTTCTTC. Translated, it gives CASSLLASGSLNNEQFF.

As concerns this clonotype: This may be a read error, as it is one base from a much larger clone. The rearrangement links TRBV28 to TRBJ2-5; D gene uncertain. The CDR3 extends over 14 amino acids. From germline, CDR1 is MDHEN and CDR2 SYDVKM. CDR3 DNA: TGTGCCGGCAGTTACAGTCAGATCCAAGAGACCCAGTACTTC. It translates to CAGSYSQIQETQYF. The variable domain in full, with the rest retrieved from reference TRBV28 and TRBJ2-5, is DVKVTQSSRYLVKRTGEKVFLECVQDMDHENMFWYRQDPGLGLRLIYFSYDVKMKEKGDIPEGYSVSREKKERFSLILESASTNQTSMYLCAGSYSQIQETQYFGPGTRLLVL.

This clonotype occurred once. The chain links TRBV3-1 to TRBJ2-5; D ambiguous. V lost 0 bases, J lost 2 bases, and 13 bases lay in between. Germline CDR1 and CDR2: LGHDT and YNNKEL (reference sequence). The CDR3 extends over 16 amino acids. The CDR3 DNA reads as TGTGCCAGCAGCCAAGATTCTTTGTACAGTCAAGAGACCCAGTACTTC. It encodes CASSQDSLYSQETQYF.

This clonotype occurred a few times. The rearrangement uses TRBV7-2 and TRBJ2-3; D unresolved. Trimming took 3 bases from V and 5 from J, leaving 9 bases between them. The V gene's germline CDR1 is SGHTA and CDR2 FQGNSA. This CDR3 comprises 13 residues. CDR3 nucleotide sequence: TGTGCCAGCAGCTTTATCAAAGGAGATACGCAGTATTTT. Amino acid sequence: CASSFIKGDTQYF.

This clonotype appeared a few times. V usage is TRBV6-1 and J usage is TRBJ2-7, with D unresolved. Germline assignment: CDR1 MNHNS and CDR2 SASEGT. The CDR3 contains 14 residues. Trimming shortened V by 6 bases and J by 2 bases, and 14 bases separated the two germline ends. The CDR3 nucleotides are TGTGCCAGCAGCGTTGGTGGCAGACCCTACGAGCAGTACTTC. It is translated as CASSVGGRPYEQYF.

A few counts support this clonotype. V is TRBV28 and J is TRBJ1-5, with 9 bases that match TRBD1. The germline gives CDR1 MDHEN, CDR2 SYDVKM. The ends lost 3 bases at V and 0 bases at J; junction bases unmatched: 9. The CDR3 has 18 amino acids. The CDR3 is CASSFTGGVAYSNQPQHF. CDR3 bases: TGTGCCAGCAGTTTTACAGGGGGCGTCGCCTATAGCAATCAGCCCCAGCATTTT.

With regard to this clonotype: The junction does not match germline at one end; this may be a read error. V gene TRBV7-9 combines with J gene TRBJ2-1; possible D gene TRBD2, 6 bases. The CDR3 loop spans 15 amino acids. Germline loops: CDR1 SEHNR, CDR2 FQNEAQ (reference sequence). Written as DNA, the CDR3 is TGTGCCAGCAGCCTAGCGCACAGCTCCTACAATGAGCAGTTCTTC. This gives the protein CASSLAHSSYNEQFF.